This TCR beta chain was recovered during a study of T cell repertoires in cytomegalovirus infection. Whole-study results and caveats: Cumulated frequencies of public TCR beta families served to identify carriers of CMV plus the relevant HLA.

This clonotype was detected ten times or more. Its target is unknown. Trimming took 3 bases from V and 1 from J, leaving 9 bases between them. The CDR3 is 14 residues long. From germline, CDR1 is SEHNR and CDR2 FQNEAQ (reference sequence). Using its own MiXCR run on the reads, TCRdb lists one record per CDR3 protein. The sample consists of some 390,000 distinct CDR3 sequences, roughly 18% of them appearing once. The source material was PBMCs. The sequence was obtained from a human donor in good health (CMV status not recorded). Some clones in this sample may be carry-over from other donors' samples. V and J are TRBV7-9 and TRBJ1-2; D not certain. The CDR3 sequence: CASSLARGNYGYTF. Here the CDR3 DNA reads TGTGCCAGCAGCTTGGCCCGGGGTAACTATGGCTACACCTTC.